This paragraph reports one T cell receptor beta chain. What antigen it recognizes has not been identified. No quality values exist for individual bases; no much larger clone is one base distant. All DNA extracted from each sorted CD8+ T cell subset was loaded into the assay. TCR beta CDR3 sequences were amplified from genomic DNA with the immunoSEQ TCRb Assay kit following manufacturer instructions. The KAPA Library Quantification Kit for Illumina platforms was used to quantify pooled libraries by qPCR. Pooled libraries were sequenced on an Illumina NextSeq 500, clustered at about 0.55-1.2 pM. In the paper's pipeline: The TCR data were analyzed using immunoSEQ ANALYZER and the R LymphoSeq package. A rearrangement efficiency score was calculated as productive divided by the sum of productive and non-productive CDR3 sequences. Clonality was measured with the Gini coefficient and diversity with the Renyi index at alpha=1, and both measures were compared pairwise between timepoints within each patient. In LymphoSeq, clonal relatedness was computed with an edit distance of 3 and repertoire similarity was computed with the Bhattacharyya coefficient. To classify response, a linear discriminant analysis based on week-3 changes in clonality and diversity was built using the R MASS and caret packages. TCRdb retrieved this table from immuneACCESS and kept in-frame rearrangements only. Not all clones are present; in checked studies, unresolved V genes account for under half, and no reason is known for the remainder. V, J and clone size derive from that table, while D and trimming were established from the DNA sequence. The sample profile shows 2,000 or so clones; 76% of them were found once. Together, the top ten hold about 5% of the sample.

This specimen's time point label, per the study, means: week 3, after first cycle of checkpoint inhibitor. The definition of immune-effector (TIE) cells was CD3+ CD4- CD8+ CD45RA- CD45RO-high CD27- CCR7- memory T cells. Blood samples were taken at two points: before treatment (T0) and at week 3 (W3), which came after the first cycle of checkpoint blockade. Except for two patients with rapid clinical progression, response was assessed 12 weeks after the first infusion by RECIST 1.1; disease control meant complete response, partial response or stable disease. Patients were not eligible if they had prior systemic cancer treatment, concomitant immunosuppressant therapy or synchronous other active malignancies. Sorted CD8+ memory and naive T cell subsets were sequenced at T0 and W3 from six patients, three progressing and three with disease control. PBMC were isolated from blood with Lymphoprep and SepMate tubes, followed by red cell lysis. QIAamp DNA Blood Mini kits were used to extract DNA from PBMC and from sorted T cell subsets. Before DNA extraction, CD8+ T cell subsets were live-sorted on a FACSAria III cytometer and then frozen. Fresh PBMC intended for flow cytometry were kept at 4 degrees C in PBS containing roughly 1.8% fetal bovine serum and were analyzed within 25 hours.

The data originate from a study of blood T cell dynamics during melanoma immunotherapy (dated by TCRdb to the early 2020s). Notes on the research overall: Patients had metastatic melanoma and received first-line pembrolizumab or nivolumab plus ipilimumab as standard of care in the United Kingdom. Consecutive patients formed a training cohort, and a further independent group of patients from the same centre was pooled into an external validation set. To find early correlates of response, the study profiled the peripheral T cell receptor repertoires of patients with metastatic melanoma both before and after one cycle of checkpoint inhibitor therapy.

The research as a whole found: The relatively small sample size was acknowledged as potentially limiting generalization of the results. Among sorted CD8+ subsets, TIE cells showed the highest similarity to cfDNA CDR3 sequences and the highest clonality, suggesting active turnover with convergence on dominant clones. Whether the T cell clones driving repertoire changes were melanoma-specific or reflected general immune activation could not be determined in the study.

Via the germline V gene, CDR1 is SGHVS and CDR2 FNYEAQ. At the junction V is shortened by 0 bases and J by 3 bases; bases outside the gene matches: 5. Its CDR3 holds 15 amino acids, cysteine through phenylalanine. Kept here is only the CDR3 DNA, which spans 45 bases and is read in frame from base 1. Here the sequenced sample was CD8+ T cells from blood, taken from a patient treated with checkpoint blockade. Explained via the paper, the cell subset or site label denotes: immune-effector CD8+ memory T cells, CD45RO-high CCR7- CD27-. The chain uses TRBV7-6 and TRBJ2-7; 7 nucleotides in the junction match TRBD2. This sequence originates from a human donor with melanoma. The bases read TGTGCCAGCAGCTTAGCCGTGGCTAGCGGCTACGAGCAGTACTTC. Its amino acids are CASSLAVASGYEQYF.